Sequencing of this T cell receptor (beta chain) was carried out in a study of siplizumab effects on memory and regulatory T cells. The protocol was immunoSEQ multiplex PCR, while the TCRdb copy is restricted to in-frame clones and leaves out a portion. Altogether about 100,000 clones are present, about 90% being singletons, with the ten largest covering around 0.68%. The CDR3 totals 13 residues. Germline trimming cut 11 bases from V and 0 bases from J; bases unmatched to any gene: 3. Germline values: CDR1 SNHLY, CDR2 FYNNEI. Material: Tregs sorted from blood. This TCR was recovered from a human donor in good health. The chain links TRBV2 to TRBJ2-3; 9 bases are a match to TRBD1. DNA of the CDR3: TGTGCCGGGACAGGGACTAGCACAGATACGCAGTATTTT. Its protein product is CAGTGTSTDTQYF.